This record covers a single T cell receptor beta chain. Per the germline V gene, CDR1 is SEHNR and CDR2 is FQNEAQ (reference sequence). V gave up 2 bases and J gave up 4 bases, with 20 bases separating them. The CDR3 sequence is 18 residues long. Here immunoSEQ multiplex PCR was the method, and the copy in TCRdb shows in-frame clones only, minus some. The sample yields about 80,000 clones, over 75% seen once. The sample is drawn from a study of blood T cell repertoires in COVID-19. Study in general: Donors in the United States, Italy and Spain gave samples during acute or convalescent COVID-19. The analysed material was cDNA or gDNA that came from T cells, B-cell-depleted T cells, or PBMCs.

This clonotype originated in an elderly man with acute or convalescent COVID-19. The chain has TRBV7-9 and TRBJ2-2; a weak D match, TRBD1 (5 bases). Source material: peripheral blood. In DNA form, the CDR3 reads TGTGCCAGCAGCTTATTTTGGGCGGCCGGTGGGGCCACCGGGGAGCTGTTTTTT. Its protein is CASSLFWAAGGATGELFF.